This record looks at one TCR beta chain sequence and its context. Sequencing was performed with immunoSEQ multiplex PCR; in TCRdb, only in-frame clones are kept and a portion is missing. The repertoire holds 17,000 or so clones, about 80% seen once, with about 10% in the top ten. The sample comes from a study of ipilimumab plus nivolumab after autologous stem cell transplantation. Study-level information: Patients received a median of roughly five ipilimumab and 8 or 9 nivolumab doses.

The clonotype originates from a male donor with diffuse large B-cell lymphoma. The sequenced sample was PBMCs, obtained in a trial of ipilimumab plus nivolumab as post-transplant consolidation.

The CDR3: CASSLGVGHTANYGYTF. DNA of the CDR3: TGTGCCAGCAGCTTAGGCGTGGGACACACGGCTAACTATGGCTACACCTTC. The chain recombines TRBV11-3 with TRBJ1-2; D might be TRBD1 (6 bases). V lost 1 base and J 0 bases, leaving 15 bases between the germline ends. The germline gives CDR1 SGHNT, CDR2 YENEEA. This CDR3 region has 17 residues.